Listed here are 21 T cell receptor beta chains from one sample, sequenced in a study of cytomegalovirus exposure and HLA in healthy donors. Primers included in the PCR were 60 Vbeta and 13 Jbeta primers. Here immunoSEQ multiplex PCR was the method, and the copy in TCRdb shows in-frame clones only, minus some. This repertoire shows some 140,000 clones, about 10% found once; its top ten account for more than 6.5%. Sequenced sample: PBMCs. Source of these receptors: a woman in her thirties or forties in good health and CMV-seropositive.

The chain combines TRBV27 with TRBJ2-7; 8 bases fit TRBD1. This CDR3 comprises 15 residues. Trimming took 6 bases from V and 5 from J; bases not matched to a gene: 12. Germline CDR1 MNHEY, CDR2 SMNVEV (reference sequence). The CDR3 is CASSLGQGKGHEQYF. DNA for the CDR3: TGTGCCAGCAGCCTAGGACAGGGAAAGGGCCACGAGCAGTACTTC.

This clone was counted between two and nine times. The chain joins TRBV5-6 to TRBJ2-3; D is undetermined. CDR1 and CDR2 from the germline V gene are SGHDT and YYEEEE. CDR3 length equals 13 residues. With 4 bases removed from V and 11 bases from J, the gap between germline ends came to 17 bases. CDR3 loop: CASSPYGDQRQYF. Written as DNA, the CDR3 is TGTGCCAGCAGCCCCTACGGAGACCAAAGGCAGTATTTT. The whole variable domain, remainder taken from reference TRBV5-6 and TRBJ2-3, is DAGVTQSPTHLIKTRGQQVTLRCSPKSGHDTVSWYQQALGQGPQFIFQYYEEEERQRGNFPDRFSGHQFPNYSSELNVNALLLGDSALYLCASSPYGDQRQYFGPGTRLTVL.

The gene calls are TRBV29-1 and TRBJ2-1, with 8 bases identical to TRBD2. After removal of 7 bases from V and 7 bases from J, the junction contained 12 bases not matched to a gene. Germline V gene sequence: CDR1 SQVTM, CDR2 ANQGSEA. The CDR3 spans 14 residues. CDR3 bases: TGCAGCGCCCTCGGGGGGGCTGGTGGAAATGAGCAGTTCTTC. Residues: CSALGGAGGNEQFF.

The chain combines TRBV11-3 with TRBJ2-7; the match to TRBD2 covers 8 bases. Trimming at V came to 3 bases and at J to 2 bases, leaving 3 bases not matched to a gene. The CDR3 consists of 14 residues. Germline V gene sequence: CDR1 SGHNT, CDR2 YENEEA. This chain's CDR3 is CASSFRRGAYEQYF. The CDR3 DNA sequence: TGTGCCAGCAGCTTCCGGCGGGGGGCCTACGAGCAGTACTTC. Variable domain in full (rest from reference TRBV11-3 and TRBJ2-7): EAGVVQSPRYKIIEKKQPVAFWCNPISGHNTLYWYLQNLGQGPELLIRYENEEAVDDSQLPKDRFSAERLKGVDSTLKIQPAELGDSAVYLCASSFRRGAYEQYFGPGTRLTVT.

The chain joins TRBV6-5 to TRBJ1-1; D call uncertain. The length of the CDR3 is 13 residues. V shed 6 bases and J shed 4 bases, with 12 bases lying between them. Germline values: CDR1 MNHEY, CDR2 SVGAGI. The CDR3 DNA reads TGTGCCAGCAGCGGCGGAGGGAGCACTGAAGCTTTCTTT. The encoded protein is CASSGGGSTEAFF.

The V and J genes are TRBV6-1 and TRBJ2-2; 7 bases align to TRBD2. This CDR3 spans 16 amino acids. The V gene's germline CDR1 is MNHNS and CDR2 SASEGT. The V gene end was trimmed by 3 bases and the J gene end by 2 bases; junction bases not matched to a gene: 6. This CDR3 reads CASSEVLAVNTGELFF. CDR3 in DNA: TGTGCCAGCAGTGAGGTCCTAGCGGTAAACACCGGGGAGCTGTTTTTT.

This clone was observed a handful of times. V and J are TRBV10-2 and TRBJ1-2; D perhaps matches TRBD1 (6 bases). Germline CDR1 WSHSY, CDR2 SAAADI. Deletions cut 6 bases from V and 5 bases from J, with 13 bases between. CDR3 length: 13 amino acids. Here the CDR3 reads CASRATGLYGYTF. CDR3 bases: TGCGCCAGCAGGGCGACAGGCCTGTATGGCTACACCTTC.

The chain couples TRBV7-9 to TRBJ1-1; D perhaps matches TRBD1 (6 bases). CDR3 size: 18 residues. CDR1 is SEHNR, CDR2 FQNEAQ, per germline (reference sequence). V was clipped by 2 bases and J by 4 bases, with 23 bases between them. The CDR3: CASSLRGGQRGVGTEAFF. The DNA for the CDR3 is TGTGCCAGCAGCTTAAGAGGTGGACAGCGGGGCGTGGGCACTGAAGCTTTCTTT. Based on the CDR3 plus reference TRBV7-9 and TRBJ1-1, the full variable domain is DTGVSQNPRHKITKRGQNVTFRCDPISEHNRLYWYRQTLGQGPEFLTYFQNEAQLEKSRLLSDRFSAERPKGSFSTLEIQRTEQGDSAMYLCASSLRGGQRGVGTEAFFGQGTRLTVV.

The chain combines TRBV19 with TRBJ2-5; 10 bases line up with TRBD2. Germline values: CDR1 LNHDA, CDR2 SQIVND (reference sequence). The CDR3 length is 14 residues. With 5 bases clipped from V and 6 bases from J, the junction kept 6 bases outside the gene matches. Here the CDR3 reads CASSPGLALKTQYF. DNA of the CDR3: TGTGCCAGTAGTCCGGGACTAGCGTTGAAGACCCAGTACTTC.

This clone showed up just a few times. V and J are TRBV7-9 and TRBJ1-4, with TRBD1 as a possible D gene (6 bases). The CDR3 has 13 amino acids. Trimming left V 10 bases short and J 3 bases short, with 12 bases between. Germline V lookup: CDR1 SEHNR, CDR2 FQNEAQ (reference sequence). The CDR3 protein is CAIQQGPNEKLFF. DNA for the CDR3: TGTGCCATCCAACAGGGACCTAATGAAAAACTGTTTTTT.

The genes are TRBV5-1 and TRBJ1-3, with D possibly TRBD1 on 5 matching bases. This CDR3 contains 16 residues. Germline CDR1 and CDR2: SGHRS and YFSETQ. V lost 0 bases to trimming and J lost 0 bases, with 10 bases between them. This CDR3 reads CASSLDSRVSGNTIYF. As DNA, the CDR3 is TGCGCCAGCAGCTTGGACTCCAGGGTCTCTGGAAACACCATATATTTT. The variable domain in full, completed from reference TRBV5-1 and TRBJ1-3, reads KAGVTQTPRYLIKTRGQQVTLSCSPISGHRSVSWYQQTPGQGLQFLFEYFSETQRNKGNFPGRFSGRQFSNSRSEMNVSTLELGDSALYLCASSLDSRVSGNTIYFGEGSWLTVV.

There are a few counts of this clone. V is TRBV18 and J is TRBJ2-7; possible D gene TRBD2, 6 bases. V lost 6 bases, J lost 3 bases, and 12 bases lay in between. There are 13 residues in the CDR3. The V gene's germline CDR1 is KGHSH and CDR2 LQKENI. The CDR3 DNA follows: TGTGCCAGCTCCCCGGGACTGAACTACGAGCAGTACTTC. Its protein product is CASSPGLNYEQYF.

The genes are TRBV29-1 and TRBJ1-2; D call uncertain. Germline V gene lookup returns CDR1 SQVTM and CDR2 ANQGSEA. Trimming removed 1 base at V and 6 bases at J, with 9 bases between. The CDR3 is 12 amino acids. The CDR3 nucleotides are TGCAGCGTTGAAGCCAGGTGGGATGGCTACACCTTC. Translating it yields CSVEARWDGYTF.

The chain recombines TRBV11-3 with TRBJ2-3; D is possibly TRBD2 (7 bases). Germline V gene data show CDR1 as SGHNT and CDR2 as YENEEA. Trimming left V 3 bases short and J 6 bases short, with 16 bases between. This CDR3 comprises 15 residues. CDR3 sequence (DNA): TGTGCCAGCAGCTTTAGTAGGGGGGGAGGGGATACGCAGTATTTT. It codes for CASSFSRGGGDTQYF.

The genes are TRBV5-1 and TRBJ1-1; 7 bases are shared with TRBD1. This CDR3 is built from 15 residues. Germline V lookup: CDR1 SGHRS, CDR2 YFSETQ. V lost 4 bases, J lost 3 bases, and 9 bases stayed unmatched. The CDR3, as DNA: TGCGCCAGCAGCCAATTGGGGGGACAGCACACTGAAGCTTTCTTT. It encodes CASSQLGGQHTEAFF.

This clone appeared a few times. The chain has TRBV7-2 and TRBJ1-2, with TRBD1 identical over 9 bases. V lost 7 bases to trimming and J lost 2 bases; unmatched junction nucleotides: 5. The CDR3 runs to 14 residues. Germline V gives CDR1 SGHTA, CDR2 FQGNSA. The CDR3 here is CASTYTGGNYGYTF. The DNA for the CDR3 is TGTGCCAGCACCTACACAGGGGGCAACTATGGCTACACCTTC. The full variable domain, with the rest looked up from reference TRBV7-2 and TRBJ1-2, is GAGVSQSPSNKVTEKGKDVELRCDPISGHTALYWYRQSLGQGLEFLIYFQGNSAPDKSGLPSDRFSAERTGGSVSTLTIQRTQQEDSAVYLCASTYTGGNYGYTFGSGTRLTVV.

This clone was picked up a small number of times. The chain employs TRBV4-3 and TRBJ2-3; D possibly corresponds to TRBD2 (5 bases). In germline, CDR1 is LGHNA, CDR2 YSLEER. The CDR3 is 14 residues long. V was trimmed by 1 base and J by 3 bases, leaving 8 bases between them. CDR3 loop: CASSQVGGTDTQYF. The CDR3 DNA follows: TGCGCCAGCAGCCAAGTGGGCGGGACAGATACGCAGTATTTT.

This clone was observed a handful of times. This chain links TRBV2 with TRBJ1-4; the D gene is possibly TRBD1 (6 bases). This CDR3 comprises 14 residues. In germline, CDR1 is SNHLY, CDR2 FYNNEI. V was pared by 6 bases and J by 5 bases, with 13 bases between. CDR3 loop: CASRGTRGNEKLFF. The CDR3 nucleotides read TGTGCCAGCAGAGGGACAAGGGGAAATGAAAAACTGTTTTTT. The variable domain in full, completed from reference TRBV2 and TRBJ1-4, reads EPEVTQTPSHQVTQMGQEVILRCVPISNHLYFYWYRQILGQKVEFLVSFYNNEISEKSEIFDDQFSVERPDGSNFTLKIRSTKLEDSAMYFCASRGTRGNEKLFFGSGTQLSVL.

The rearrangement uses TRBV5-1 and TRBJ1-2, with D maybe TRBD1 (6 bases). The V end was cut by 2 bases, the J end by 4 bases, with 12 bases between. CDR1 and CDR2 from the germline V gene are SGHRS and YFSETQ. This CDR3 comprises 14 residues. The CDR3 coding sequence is TGCGCCAGCAGCTTACAGGGTGAAGCCTATGGCTACACCTTC. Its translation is CASSLQGEAYGYTF.

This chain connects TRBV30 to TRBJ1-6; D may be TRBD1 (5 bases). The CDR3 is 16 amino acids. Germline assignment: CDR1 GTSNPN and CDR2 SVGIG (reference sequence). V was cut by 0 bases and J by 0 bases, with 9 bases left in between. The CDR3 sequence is CAWSVQGSSYNSPLHF. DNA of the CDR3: TGTGCCTGGAGTGTTCAGGGCAGCTCCTATAATTCACCCCTCCACTTT.

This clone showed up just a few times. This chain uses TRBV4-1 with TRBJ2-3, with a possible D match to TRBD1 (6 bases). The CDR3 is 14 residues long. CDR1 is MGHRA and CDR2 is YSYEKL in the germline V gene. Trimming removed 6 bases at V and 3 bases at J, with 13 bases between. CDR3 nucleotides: TGCGCCAGCAGTATATTACAGGGAACAGATACGCAGTATTTT. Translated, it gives CASSILQGTDTQYF.